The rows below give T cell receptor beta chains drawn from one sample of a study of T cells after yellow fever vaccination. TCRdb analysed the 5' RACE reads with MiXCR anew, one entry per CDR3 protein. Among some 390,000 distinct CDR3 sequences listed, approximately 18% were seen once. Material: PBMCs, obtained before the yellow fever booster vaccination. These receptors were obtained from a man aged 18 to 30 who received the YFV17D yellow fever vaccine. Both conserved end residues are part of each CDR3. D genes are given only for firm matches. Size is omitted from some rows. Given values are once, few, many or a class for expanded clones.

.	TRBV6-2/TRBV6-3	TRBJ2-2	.	TGTGCCAGCAGTTACCCGCTAGGAGGGGGACCGAACACCGGGGAGCTGTTTTTT	CASSYPLGGGPNTGELFF
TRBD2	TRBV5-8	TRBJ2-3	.	TGTGCCAGCAGCACAGGACTAGCGGGGGGAGATACGCAGTATTTT	CASSTGLAGGDTQYF
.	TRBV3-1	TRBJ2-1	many	TGTGCCAGCAGCCAAGACAGACACAATGAGCAGTTCTTC	CASSQDRHNEQFF
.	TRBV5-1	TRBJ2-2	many	TGCGCCAGCAGCTTGGTGTCCGGGGAGCTGTTTTTT	CASSLVSGELFF
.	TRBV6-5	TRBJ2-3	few	TGTGCCAGCAGTTATCTCGTTAGCACAGATACGCAGTATTTT	CASSYLVSTDTQYF
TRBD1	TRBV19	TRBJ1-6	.	TGTGCCAGTACCTCGGGACAGCGAGGTTCACCCCTCCACTTT	CASTSGQRGSPLHF
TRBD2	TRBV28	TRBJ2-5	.	TGTGCCAGCAGTTCCCTCGGGGGGGCGAATTGGGAGACCCAGTACTTC	CASSSLGGANWETQYF
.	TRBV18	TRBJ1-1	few	TGTGCCAGCACCCGGATGTTCGACACTGAAGCTTTCTTT	CASTRMFDTEAFF
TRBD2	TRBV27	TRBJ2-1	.	TGTGCCAGCGGCAGCGGGGCTAATCCGGGTGAGCAGTTCTTC	CASGSGANPGEQFF
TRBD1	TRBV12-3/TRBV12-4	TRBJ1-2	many	TGTGCCAGCAGCCCCTACAGGGGCTCAGGTGGCTACACCTTC	CASSPYRGSGGYTF
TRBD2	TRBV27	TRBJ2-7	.	TGTGCCAGCAGTCTCATTCGGGGGGGGGCGTTTCCCTCCGCCTACGAGCAGTACTTC	CASSLIRGGAFPSAYEQYF
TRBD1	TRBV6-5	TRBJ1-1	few	TGTGCCAGCAGTTACAATACAGGGGAGAACACTGAAGCTTTCTTT	CASSYNTGENTEAFF
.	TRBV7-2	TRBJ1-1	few	TGTGCCAGCAGCCCCGGAGGGGCAGGCATGAACACTGAAGCTTTCTTT	CASSPGGAGMNTEAFF
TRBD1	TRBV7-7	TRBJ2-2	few	TGTGCTAGCAGTACTCTTGACAGGGTCGGGGACACCGGGGAGCTGTTTTTT	CASSTLDRVGDTGELFF
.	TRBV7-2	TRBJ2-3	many	TGTGCCAGCAGCTTACAGGTCACAGATACGCAGTATTTT	CASSLQVTDTQYF
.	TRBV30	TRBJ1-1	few	TGTGCCTGGAACTGGGGGGGGGGCACTGAAGCTTTCTTT	CAWNWGGGTEAFF
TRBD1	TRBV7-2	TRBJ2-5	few	TGTGCCAGCAGCTTAGCGCGGGGACAGGGGGGGACCCAGTACTTC	CASSLARGQGGTQYF
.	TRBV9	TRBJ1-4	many	TGTGCCAGCAGCCCCGGGACTGTTAATGAAAAACTGTTTTTT	CASSPGTVNEKLFF
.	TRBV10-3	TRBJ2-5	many	TGTGCCATCAGCCTAGACAGCCAAGAGACCCAGTACTTC	CAISLDSQETQYF
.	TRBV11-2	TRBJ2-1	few	TGTGCCAGCAGCTTAGCCTGGTTTGTAGGACGGCAGTTCTTC	CASSLAWFVGRQFF
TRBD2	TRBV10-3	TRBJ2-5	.	TGTGCCATCAGGGGGACTAGCGGGGGATCGGAGACCCAGTACTTC	CAIRGTSGGSETQYF
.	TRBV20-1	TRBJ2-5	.	TGCAGTGCTAGAAACCCCTCTTTCCGGGAGACCCAGTACTTC	CSARNPSFRETQYF
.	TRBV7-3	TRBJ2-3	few	TGTGCCAGCAGCCGCAGTGATATGGATACGCAGTATTTT	CASSRSDMDTQYF
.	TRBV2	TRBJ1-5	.	TGTGCCAGCGGGCGAGACGGTAACAATCAGCCCCAGCATTTT	CASGRDGNNQPQHF
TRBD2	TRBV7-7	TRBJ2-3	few	TGTGCTAGCAGCTCCGTAGCGGGGGTCTCAGATACGCAGTATTTT	CASSSVAGVSDTQYF
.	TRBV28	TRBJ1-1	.	TGTGCCAGCCCTCCTAGAGGGGAAGGGAGCACTGAAGCTTTCTTT	CASPPRGEGSTEAFF
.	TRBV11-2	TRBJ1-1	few	TGTGCCAGCAGCCGACCCGGACGCAGGAACACTGAAGCTTTCTTT	CASSRPGRRNTEAFF
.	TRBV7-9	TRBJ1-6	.	TGTGCCAGCAGCTCCCTTCTAGGGGGGCAGGGTTCACCCCTCCACTTT	CASSSLLGGQGSPLHF
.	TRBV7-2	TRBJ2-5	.	TGTGCCAGCAGCTTAGGAACAGGGTGGCGAGAGACCCAGTACTTC	CASSLGTGWRETQYF
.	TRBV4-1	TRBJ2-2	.	TGCGCCAGCAGCCAACGGACCGGGGAGCTGTTTTTT	CASSQRTGELFF
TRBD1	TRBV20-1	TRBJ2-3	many	TGCAGTGCTAGAGATGGAGTACAGGGGGGAGATACGCAGTATTTT	CSARDGVQGGDTQYF
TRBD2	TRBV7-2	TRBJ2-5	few	TGTGCCAGCAGCCTAGCGGGACTAGCTGAGACCCAGTACTTC	CASSLAGLAETQYF
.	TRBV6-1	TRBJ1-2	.	TGTGCCAGCAAAAAGACAGGCCCCTCCTATGGCTACACCTTC	CASKKTGPSYGYTF
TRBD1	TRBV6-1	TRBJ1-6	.	TGTGCCAGCAGTGAAGTTGGCAGGGGGCTTTCACCCCTCCACTTT	CASSEVGRGLSPLHF
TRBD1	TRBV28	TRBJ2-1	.	TGTGCCAGCAAGTGGACAGGGAACAATGAGCAGTTCTTC	CASKWTGNNEQFF
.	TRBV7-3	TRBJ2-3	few	TGTGCCAGCAGCTCCCAGAAGACTAGATACACAGATACGCAGTATTTT	CASSSQKTRYTDTQYF
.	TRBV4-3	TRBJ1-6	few	TGCGCCAGCAGCCAAGGACAGAGTAGCTATAATTCACCCCTCCACTTT	CASSQGQSSYNSPLHF
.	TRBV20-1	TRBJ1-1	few	TGCAGTGCCCAACGGGGGGAAGGCGAAGCTTTCTTT	CSAQRGEGEAFF
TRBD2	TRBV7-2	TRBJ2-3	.	TGTGCCAGCAGCTTAGCCCCGGCTAGCGGGGGGGTAGATACGCAGTATTTT	CASSLAPASGGVDTQYF
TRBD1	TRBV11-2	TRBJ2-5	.	TGTGCCAGCAGGGGGGACAGGGCCCAGTACTTC	CASRGDRAQYF
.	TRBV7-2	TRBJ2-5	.	TGTGCCAGCAGCTCCAAAAGTCGCCAAGAGACCCAGTACTTC	CASSSKSRQETQYF
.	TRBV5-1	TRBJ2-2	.	TGCGCCAGCAGCTTATATTCCGGGACCTCTAACACCGGGGAGCTGTTTTTT	CASSLYSGTSNTGELFF